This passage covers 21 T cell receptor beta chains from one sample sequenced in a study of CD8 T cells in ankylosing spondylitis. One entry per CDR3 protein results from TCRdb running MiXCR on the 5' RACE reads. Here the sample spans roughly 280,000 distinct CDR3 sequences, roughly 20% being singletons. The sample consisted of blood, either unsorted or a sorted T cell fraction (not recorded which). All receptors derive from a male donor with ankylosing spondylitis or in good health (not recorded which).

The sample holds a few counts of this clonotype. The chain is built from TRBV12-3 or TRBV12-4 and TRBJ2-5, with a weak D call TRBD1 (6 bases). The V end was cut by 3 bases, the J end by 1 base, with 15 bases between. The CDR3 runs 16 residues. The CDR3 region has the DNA TGTGCCAGCAGTTTGGGGACCAGGGGTCCCCAAGAGACCCAGTACTTC. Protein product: CASSLGTRGPQETQYF.

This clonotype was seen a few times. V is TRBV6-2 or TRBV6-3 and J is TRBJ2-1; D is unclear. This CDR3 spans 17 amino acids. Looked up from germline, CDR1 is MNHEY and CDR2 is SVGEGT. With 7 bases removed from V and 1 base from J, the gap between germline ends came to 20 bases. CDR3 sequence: CASKLRPGLRSYNEQFF. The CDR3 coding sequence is TGTGCCAGCAAACTTCGCCCGGGCCTAAGATCCTACAATGAGCAGTTCTTC.

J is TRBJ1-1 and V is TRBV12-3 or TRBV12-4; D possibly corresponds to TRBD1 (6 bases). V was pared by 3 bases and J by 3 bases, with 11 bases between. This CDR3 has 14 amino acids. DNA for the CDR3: TGTGCCAGCAGTTTGCCAGGGGCTTACACTGAAGCTTTCTTT. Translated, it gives CASSLPGAYTEAFF.

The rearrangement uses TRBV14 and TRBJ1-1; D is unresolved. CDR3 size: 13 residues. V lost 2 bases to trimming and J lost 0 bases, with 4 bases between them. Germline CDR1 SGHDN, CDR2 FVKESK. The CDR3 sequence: CASSQLLNTEAFF. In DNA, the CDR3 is TGTGCCAGCAGCCAACTATTGAACACTGAAGCTTTCTTT.

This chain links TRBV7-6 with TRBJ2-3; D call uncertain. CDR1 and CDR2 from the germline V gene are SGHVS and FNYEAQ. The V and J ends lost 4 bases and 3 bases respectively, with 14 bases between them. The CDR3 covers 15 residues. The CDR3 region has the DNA TGTGCCAGCAGCTCCACACACGTGGGGACAGATACGCAGTATTTT. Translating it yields CASSSTHVGTDTQYF.

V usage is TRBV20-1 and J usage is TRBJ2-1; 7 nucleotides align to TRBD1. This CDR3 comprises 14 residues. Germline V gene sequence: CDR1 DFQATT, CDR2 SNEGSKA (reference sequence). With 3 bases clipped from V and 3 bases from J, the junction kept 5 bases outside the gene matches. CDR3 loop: CSARGWTGYNEQFF. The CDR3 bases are TGCAGTGCTAGGGGCTGGACAGGCTACAATGAGCAGTTCTTC.

The CDR3 loop is CSASLVATGLDGYTF. The CDR3 DNA reads as TGCAGTGCTAGTCTTGTGGCGACAGGGCTGGATGGCTACACCTTC. This rearrangement joins TRBV20-1 to TRBJ1-2, with 7 positions matching TRBD1. This CDR3 spans 15 amino acids. V lost 3 bases, J lost 6 bases, and 13 bases stayed unmatched. CDR1 is DFQATT, CDR2 SNEGSKA, per germline (reference sequence).

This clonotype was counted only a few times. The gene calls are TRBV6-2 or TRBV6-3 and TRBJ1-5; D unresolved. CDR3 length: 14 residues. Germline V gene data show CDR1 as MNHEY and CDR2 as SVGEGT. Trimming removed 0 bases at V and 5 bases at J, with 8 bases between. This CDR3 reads CASSYSAGYQPQHF. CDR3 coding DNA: TGTGCCAGCAGTTACTCGGCGGGGTATCAGCCCCAGCATTTT.

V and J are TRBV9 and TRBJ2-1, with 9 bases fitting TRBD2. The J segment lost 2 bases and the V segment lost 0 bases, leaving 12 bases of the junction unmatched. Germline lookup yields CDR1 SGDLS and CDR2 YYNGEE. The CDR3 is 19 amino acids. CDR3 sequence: CASSVAGGGAVSPYNEQFF. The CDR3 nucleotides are TGTGCCAGCAGCGTAGCTGGCGGGGGGGCCGTTTCACCCTACAATGAGCAGTTCTTC.

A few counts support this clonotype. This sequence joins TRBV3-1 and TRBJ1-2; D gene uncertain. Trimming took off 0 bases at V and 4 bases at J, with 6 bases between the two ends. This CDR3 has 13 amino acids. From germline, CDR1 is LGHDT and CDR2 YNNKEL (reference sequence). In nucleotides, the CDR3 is TGTGCCAGCAGCCAAGATTCTGTCTATGGCTACACCTTC. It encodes CASSQDSVYGYTF.

In nucleotides, the CDR3 is TGTGCCACCAGTGATGACGCAGGGACACGCGGTACGCAGTATTTT. It encodes CATSDDAGTRGTQYF. This rearrangement joins TRBV24-1 to TRBJ2-3, with D maybe TRBD1 (6 bases). Per the germline V gene, CDR1 is KGHDR and CDR2 is SFDVKD. Trimming removed 3 bases at V and 8 bases at J, with 17 bases between. The CDR3 has 15 residues.

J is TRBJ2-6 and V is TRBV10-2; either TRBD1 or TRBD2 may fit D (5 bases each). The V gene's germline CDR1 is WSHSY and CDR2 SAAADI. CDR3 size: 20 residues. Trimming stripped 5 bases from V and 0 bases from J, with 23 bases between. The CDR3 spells CASSPAIRRRDPSGANVLTF. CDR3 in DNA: TGCGCCAGCAGTCCGGCGATCAGACGAAGGGACCCCTCTGGGGCCAACGTCCTGACTTTC.

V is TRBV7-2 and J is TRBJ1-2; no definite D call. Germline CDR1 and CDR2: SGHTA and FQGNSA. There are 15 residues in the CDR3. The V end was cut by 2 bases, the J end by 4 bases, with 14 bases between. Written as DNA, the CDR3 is TGTGCCAGCAGCTTAAGATCCAGCAGGAGCTATGGCTACACCTTC. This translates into CASSLRSSRSYGYTF.

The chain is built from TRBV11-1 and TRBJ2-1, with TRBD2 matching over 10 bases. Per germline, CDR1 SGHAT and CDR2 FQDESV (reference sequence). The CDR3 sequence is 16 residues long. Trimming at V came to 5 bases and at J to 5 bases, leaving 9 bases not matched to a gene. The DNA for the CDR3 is TGTGCCAGCAGCACCTTAGCGGGAGGCCCCGACAATGAGCAGTTCTTC. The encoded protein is CASSTLAGGPDNEQFF. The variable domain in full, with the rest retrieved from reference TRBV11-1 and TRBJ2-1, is EAEVAQSPRYKITEKSQAVAFWCDPISGHATLYWYRQILGQGPELLVQFQDESVVDDSQLPKDRFSAERLKGVDSTLKIQPAELGDSAMYLCASSTLAGGPDNEQFFGPGTRLTVL.

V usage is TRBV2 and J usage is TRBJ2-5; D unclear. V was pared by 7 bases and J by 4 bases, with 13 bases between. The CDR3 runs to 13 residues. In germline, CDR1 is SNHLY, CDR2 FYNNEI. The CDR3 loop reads CASTQDGTETQYF. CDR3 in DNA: TGTGCCAGCACCCAGGACGGTACAGAGACCCAGTACTTC.

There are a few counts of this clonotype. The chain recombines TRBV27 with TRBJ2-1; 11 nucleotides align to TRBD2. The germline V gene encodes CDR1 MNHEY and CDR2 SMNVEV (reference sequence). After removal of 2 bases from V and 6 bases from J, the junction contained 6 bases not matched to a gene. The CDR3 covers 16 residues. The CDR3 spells CASSLVLAGGPNEQFF. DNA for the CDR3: TGTGCCAGCAGTTTAGTGCTAGCGGGAGGACCCAATGAGCAGTTCTTC.

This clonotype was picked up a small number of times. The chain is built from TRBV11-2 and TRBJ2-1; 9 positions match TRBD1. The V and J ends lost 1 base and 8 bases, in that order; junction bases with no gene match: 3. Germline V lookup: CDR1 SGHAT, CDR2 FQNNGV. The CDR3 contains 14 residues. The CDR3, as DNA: TGTGCCAGCAGCTTAGCCACAGGGGGCTATGAGCAGTTCTTC. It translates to CASSLATGGYEQFF.

The CDR3 DNA reads TGTGCCAGCAGCCCTGAGGCTAGCGATTTGCAGCAGTTCTTC. Translating gives CASSPEASDLQQFF. V and J are TRBV4-2 and TRBJ2-1; possible D gene TRBD2, 6 bases. V gave up 4 bases and J gave up 11 bases, with 18 bases separating them. The CDR3 runs 14 residues. Germline V gene data show CDR1 as LGHNA and CDR2 as YNFKEQ.

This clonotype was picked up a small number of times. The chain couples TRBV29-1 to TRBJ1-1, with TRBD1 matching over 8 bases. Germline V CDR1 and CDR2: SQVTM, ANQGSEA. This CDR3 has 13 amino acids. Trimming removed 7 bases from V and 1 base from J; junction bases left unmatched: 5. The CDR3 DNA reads TGCAGCGACCAAGACAGGGGGAACACTGAAGCTTTCTTT. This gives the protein CSDQDRGNTEAFF.

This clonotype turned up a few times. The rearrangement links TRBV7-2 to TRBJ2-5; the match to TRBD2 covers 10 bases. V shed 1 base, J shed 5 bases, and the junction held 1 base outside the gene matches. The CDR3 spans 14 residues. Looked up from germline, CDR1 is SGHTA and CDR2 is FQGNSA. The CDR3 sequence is CASSLGTSGETQYF. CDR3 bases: TGTGCCAGCAGCTTAGGGACTAGCGGTGAGACCCAGTACTTC.

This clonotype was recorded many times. Here the CDR3 DNA reads TGTGCCAGCAGTTTATACCGGAATCCCCGGGATACGCAGTATTTT. It specifies CASSLYRNPRDTQYF. V usage is TRBV28 and J usage is TRBJ2-3; D is undetermined. The CDR3 is made up of 15 amino acids. Germline V gene sequence: CDR1 MDHEN, CDR2 SYDVKM. Trimming shortened V by 1 base and J by 6 bases, and 14 bases separated the two germline ends.